This is a list of T cell receptor beta chains from one sample in a study of tumor and adjacent non-tumor tissue in lung cancer. Each CDR3 protein is one row after TCRdb ran MiXCR on the multiplex PCR reads. The data contain 220,000 or so distinct CDR3 sequences, around 71% of them seen just once; the ten biggest clones take up roughly 24%. Material: lung tumor tissue. These receptors were collected from a man aged 55 to 69 with non-small cell lung cancer. Both conserved end residues are part of each CDR3. Clone size, where shown, is once, few, many, or a class for clones that have expanded.

J gene	V gene	clone size	CDR3 protein
TRBJ2-1	TRBV20-1	once	CSVRDPQSFGAGVSNEQFF
TRBJ2-3	TRBV20-1	once	CRVRDAIGTDTQYF
TRBJ2-1	TRBV5-1	few	CASGSYAGAYNEQFF
TRBJ2-1	TRBV12-3/TRBV12-4	.	CASSFWSRNSEQFF
TRBJ2-5	TRBV5-1	.	CAGISTGGSQETQYF
TRBJ2-7	TRBV4-1	few	CASSQDLWGTSSFSYEQYF
TRBJ1-4	TRBV27	.	CASSLRSGLFF
TRBJ2-3	TRBV20-1	many	CSARSSGWGGSTDTQYF
TRBJ2-4	TRBV6-5	many	CASSYSRGAKNIQYF
TRBJ1-2	TRBV28	few	CASRLDDNYGYTF
TRBJ2-7	TRBV11-2	.	CASNFTESYEQYF
TRBJ1-5	TRBV20-1	.	CSWARISDQPQHF
TRBJ2-3	TRBV30	.	CAWSAGVASQYF
TRBJ1-1	TRBV11-1	.	CAGGLDRLEAEAFF
TRBJ1-2	TRBV4-1	.	CASSQNKGSHGYTF
TRBJ2-3	TRBV6-2/TRBV6-3	few	CASSFRQGGRASGGLRGLDTQYF
TRBJ1-1	TRBV11-3	.	CPSSFQWNTEAFF
TRBJ2-2	TRBV11-2	many	CASSFRTAGTGELFF
TRBJ2-2	TRBV11-1	.	CASSFSRITGELFF
TRBJ1-6	TRBV5-4	.	CVSSLSQRSTPPLHF
TRBJ1-1	TRBV28	.	CASSLEGDGNTVAFF
TRBJ2-2	TRBV29-1	few	CSVTQGRGPNTGELFF
TRBJ2-7	TRBV13	.	CASSLSSFGTAYEQYF
TRBJ2-3	TRBV11-2	.	CASSLGTGGSDTEYF
TRBJ2-5	TRBV12-3/TRBV12-4	few	CASSLLAGGSGTQYF
TRBJ1-5	TRBV7-3	.	CASSLPDRVNQPQDF
TRBJ2-7	TRBV29-1	.	CSVLTVSYEQYF
TRBJ1-6	TRBV4-1	once	CASSPPPTGGTSPLHF
TRBJ1-5	TRBV6-2/TRBV6-3	few	CASSPSATQPHHF
TRBJ1-5	TRBV6-1	many	CASRPVNQPQHF
TRBJ2-2	TRBV11-1	.	CAGISSGINTGELFF
TRBJ1-2	TRBV28	.	CASRTGGRGTRDGYTF
TRBJ1-5	TRBV6-2/TRBV6-3	.	CASSRMLGRIGLVGQPQHF
TRBJ1-6	TRBV20-1	.	CSATSTGASPLHF
TRBJ2-3	TRBV4-1	once	CASSLAGGPKDMQYF
TRBJ2-2	TRBV5-4	.	CASSYGTANTGELFF
TRBJ2-3	TRBV4-3	.	CASSQDSSGTTDTQYF
TRBJ2-6	TRBV20-1	few	CSASRQEFPGANVLTF
.	TRBV11-1	.	CTSGVYGTGGEQYF
TRBJ1-2	TRBV12-3/TRBV12-4	many	CASGRGRERGYTF
TRBJ2-4	TRBV5-1	.	CASSLERAEKNIQYF
TRBJ1-1	TRBV10-1	.	CASSVDQNSEAFF
TRBJ2-6	TRBV6-2/TRBV6-3	.	CVSSYSSGANVLTF
TRBJ2-7	TRBV5-1	.	CAGSKNTGQGGEQYF
TRBJ1-2	TRBV11-2	.	CTSCIRGGIRGYTF
TRBJ2-3	TRBV4-2	.	CASSPFYRTGSDTQYF
TRBJ2-1	TRBV5-1	.	CASSLGQGKDEQFF
TRBJ2-1	TRBV11-3	once	CASSPELSYNEQLF
TRBJ1-3	TRBV4-2	many	CASSQTGGNSGNTIYF
TRBJ2-5	TRBV20-1	.	CSAYSGTAGAQYF
TRBJ2-7	TRBV5-6	.	CASSRGQQYEQYF
TRBJ2-5	TRBV6-5	.	CASREGLVEESQYF
TRBJ2-7	TRBV10-1	many	CASSETGGYEQYF
TRBJ1-1	TRBV4-1	.	CTSSQPRGGPRNTDAFF
TRBJ2-3	TRBV11-1	.	CASSYSGAQDTQYF